The 6 T cell receptor beta chains below come from one sample, sequenced in a study of T cells in Graves' hyperthyroidism and ophthalmopathy. Using RNA transcripts as the source, TCR beta CDR3 regions were amplified. Primed by the HTBI set, a first-round RT-PCR was run on the TCR CDR3. One entry per CDR3 protein results from TCRdb running MiXCR on the multiplex PCR reads. The sample carries about 640,000 distinct CDR3 sequences, approximately 15% recorded once. Material: blood. These receptors all stem from a woman between 45 and 60 years old with Graves' ophthalmopathy.

This clonotype was recorded a few times. The rearrangement links TRBV12-5 to TRBJ2-3, with TRBD2 matching 11 bases. The CDR3 runs to 17 residues. Germline CDR1 reads LGHNT; CDR2 reads FRNRAP. Losses at the gene ends were 0 bases for V and 6 bases for J; bases not matched to a gene: 8. The chain's CDR3 is CASGLVSGTSGSDTQYF. The CDR3 nucleotides are TGTGCTAGTGGTTTGGTATCGGGGACTAGCGGTTCTGATACGCAGTATTTT.

The chain employs TRBV19 and TRBJ1-1; TRBD1 is a possible D gene (5 bases). CDR3 length: 14 residues. Trimming shortened V by 5 bases and J by 5 bases, and 15 bases separated the two germline ends. Germline assignment: CDR1 LNHDA and CDR2 SQIVND (reference sequence). CDR3 coding DNA: TGTGCCAGTAGTGCGGGACGGGTGGGTACTGAAGCTTTCTTT. Its translation: CASSAGRVGTEAFF.

The J gene is TRBJ2-2, the V gene TRBV29-1; a weak D match, TRBD1 (6 bases). There are 14 residues in the CDR3. Germline lookup yields CDR1 SQVTM and CDR2 ANQGSEA. The V gene lost 6 bases and the J gene lost 4 bases, with 15 bases spanning the gap. The CDR3 loop reads CSVVDSSGTGELFF. The DNA of the CDR3 is TGCAGCGTCGTGGACAGTTCCGGCACCGGGGAGCTGTTTTTT.

The chain is built from TRBV20-1 and TRBJ2-5; 12 bases map to TRBD1. The germline V gene encodes CDR1 DFQATT and CDR2 SNEGSKA (reference sequence). The CDR3 contains 14 residues. J gave up 7 bases and V 5 bases, and 8 bases lay outside the gene matches. CDR3: CSAGGQGAKGTQYF. The CDR3 region has the DNA TGCAGTGCTGGGGGACAGGGGGCGAAGGGGACCCAGTACTTC.

CDR3 region: CASRGTASGNTIYF. The CDR3 DNA is TGTGCCAGCAGAGGGACAGCCTCTGGAAACACCATATATTTT. The chain combines TRBV12-3 or TRBV12-4 with TRBJ1-3, with 7 nucleotides matching TRBD1. The CDR3 has 14 residues. Trimming at V came to 6 bases and at J to 0 bases, leaving 2 bases not matched to a gene.

The chain joins TRBV7-3 to TRBJ2-3; 7 bases map to TRBD2. CDR1 is SGHTA, CDR2 FQGTGA, per germline. The CDR3 totals 16 residues. The ends lost 1 base at V and 5 bases at J; junction bases unmatched: 9. CDR3 bases: TGTGCCAGCAGCTTAAGAGGTGCGGGAGAGCTAGATACGCAGTATTTT. Protein: CASSLRGAGELDTQYF. Together with reference TRBV7-3 and TRBJ2-3, the CDR3 gives the full variable domain: GAGVSQTPSNKVTEKGKYVELRCDPISGHTALYWYRQSLGQGPEFLIYFQGTGAADDSGLPNDRFFAVRPEGSVSTLKIQRTERGDSAVYLCASSLRGAGELDTQYFGPGTRLTVL.